This T cell receptor (beta chain) was identified during a study of metastatic and nonmetastatic thyroid tumors. The CDR3 runs 15 residues. Trimming took off 3 bases at V and 4 bases at J, with 13 bases between the two ends. Germline V CDR1 and CDR2: MNHEY, SMNVEV (reference sequence). Patients had received no treatment of any kind before thyroid surgery. In the authors' methods: Construction of a distant-metastasis classifier for papillary thyroid cancer relied on CDR3 differences across clinicopathological groups. TCRdb re-called the PCR reads via MiXCR. The V and J calls, along with clone size, are taken from TCRdb and not from the paper's own processing. The sample has approximately 30,000 clones; roughly 3.7% are singletons. Study results and limitations: Significantly greater TCR beta diversity was reportedly found in malignant thyroid tumors than in benign nodules (in blood and tumor).

This clone was observed a handful of times. Its target is not known. The receptor's source is a male donor with papillary thyroid cancer or a benign thyroid nodule (not recorded which). Some clones in this sample may be carry-over from other donors' samples. The sample consisted of blood. The V gene is TRBV27, the J gene TRBJ2-1; D is ambiguous. The CDR3 region has the DNA TGTGCCAGCAGTTTCCTTCCCCCCTTTTACAATGAGCAGTTCTTC. It specifies CASSFLPPFYNEQFF.